Below, 5 T cell receptor beta chains from the same sample are listed, as sequenced in a study of cytomegalovirus exposure and HLA in healthy donors. This PCR relied on a set of 60 Vbeta primers and 13 Jbeta primers. Profiling relied on immunoSEQ multiplex PCR, and the TCRdb table lists in-frame clones only, not all of them. In the table there are about 60,000 clones, 70% to 80% of which are singletons. Material: PBMCs. The receptors originated from a woman aged 35 to 49 in good health and CMV-seropositive.

The chain recombines TRBV11-2 with TRBJ2-5, with D uncertain. Germline values: CDR1 SGHAT, CDR2 FQNNGV. The germline V and J ends were trimmed by 6 bases and 9 bases, with 14 bases remaining between them. This CDR3 comprises 12 residues. CDR3 loop: CASRTGPRPQYF. The CDR3 DNA reads TGTGCCAGCAGGACTGGCCCCCGGCCCCAGTACTTC.

The table lists this clone with a few counts. This sequence joins TRBV27 and TRBJ1-3; D gene unclear. The V gene's germline CDR1 is MNHEY and CDR2 SMNVEV (reference sequence). This CDR3 is built from 15 residues. V lost 0 bases and J 0 bases, leaving 6 bases between the germline ends. In DNA, the CDR3 is TGTGCCAGCAGTTTATCCCTCCTCTCTGGAAACACCATATATTTT. This encodes CASSLSLLSGNTIYF.

This chain links TRBV6-6 with TRBJ1-1; D may be TRBD1 (5 bases). Trimming removed 6 bases from V and 4 bases from J, with 12 bases in between. The CDR3 loop spans 13 amino acids. Germline V lookup: CDR1 MNHNY, CDR2 SVGAGI (reference sequence). CDR3 loop: CASSLVGPTEAFF. CDR3 nucleotides: TGTGCCAGCAGCCTTGTGGGGCCCACTGAAGCTTTCTTT.

This clone has only one observation. V gene TRBV9 combines with J gene TRBJ1-3, with D unclear. Germline assignment: CDR1 SGDLS and CDR2 YYNGEE. The V and J ends lost 5 bases and 0 bases respectively, with 9 bases between them. The CDR3 is 14 residues long. The chain's CDR3 is CASSRSGSGNTIYF. The DNA for the CDR3 is TGTGCCAGCAGTCGCTCGGGCTCTGGAAACACCATATATTTT.

This clone was recorded a few times. This chain links TRBV18 with TRBJ1-4; D may be TRBD1 (5 bases). Germline lookup yields CDR1 KGHSH and CDR2 LQKENI. Trimming took 3 bases from V and 5 from J, leaving 7 bases between them. CDR3 size: 13 residues. CDR3 nucleotides: TGTGCCAGCTCACCCCGACAGAATGAAAAACTGTTTTTT. It encodes CASSPRQNEKLFF.